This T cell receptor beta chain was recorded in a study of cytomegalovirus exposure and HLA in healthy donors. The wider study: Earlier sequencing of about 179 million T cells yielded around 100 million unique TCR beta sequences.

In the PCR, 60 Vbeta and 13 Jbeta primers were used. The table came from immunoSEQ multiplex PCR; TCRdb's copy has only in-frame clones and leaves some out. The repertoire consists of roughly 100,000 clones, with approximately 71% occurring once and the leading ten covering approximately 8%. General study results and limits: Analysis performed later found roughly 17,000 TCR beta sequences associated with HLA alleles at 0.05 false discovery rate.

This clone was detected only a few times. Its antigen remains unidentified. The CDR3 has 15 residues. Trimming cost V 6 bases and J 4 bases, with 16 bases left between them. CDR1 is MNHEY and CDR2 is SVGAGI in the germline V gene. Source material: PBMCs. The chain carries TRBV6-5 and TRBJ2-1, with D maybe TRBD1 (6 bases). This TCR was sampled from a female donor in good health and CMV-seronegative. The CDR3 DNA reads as TGTGCCAGCAGGCTGGCCGGGACACTTTACAATGAGCAGTTCTTC. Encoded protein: CASRLAGTLYNEQFF.